These 32 T cell receptor beta chains were sequenced from one sample in a study of technical replicates of blood from a handful of donors. Some clones are missing from TCRdb's copy, which holds only in-frame ones; the method was immunoSEQ multiplex PCR. The profile shows some 70,000 clones, approximately 90% of them singletons. Sequences were obtained from PBMCs. The receptors were sampled from a human donor in good health. Some clones in this sample may be carry-over from other donors' samples.

This clone turned up a few times. The chain couples TRBV4-3 to TRBJ2-1; 10 bases map to TRBD2. In germline, CDR1 is LGHNA, CDR2 YSLEER. The CDR3 runs 18 residues. Trimming at V came to 0 bases and at J to 6 bases, leaving 11 bases not matched to a gene. The CDR3 coding sequence is TGCGCCAGCAGCCAAGAGGGTAGCGGGGGGACACTTGGCAATGAGCAGTTCTTC. Translation: CASSQEGSGGTLGNEQFF.

The chain couples TRBV13 to TRBJ1-6, with 7 bases that match TRBD1. Germline values: CDR1 PRHDT, CDR2 FYEKMQ (reference sequence). The junction had 4 bases not matched to a gene; V was cut back by 5 bases and J by 6 bases. This CDR3 is 14 amino acids long. The CDR3 DNA reads as TGTGCCAGCAGCGAACAGGGGATTAATTCACCCCTCCACTTT. Protein product: CASSEQGINSPLHF.

The rearrangement joins TRBV7-2 to TRBJ1-1; D unresolved. This CDR3 spans 14 amino acids. Trimming left V 1 base short and J 1 base short, with 7 bases between. Germline loops: CDR1 SGHTA, CDR2 FQGNSA. This CDR3 is CASSLVIGNTEAFF. The CDR3 DNA is TGTGCCAGCAGCTTAGTAATCGGGAACACTGAAGCTTTCTTT.

This clone has just one count. The rearrangement links TRBV30 to TRBJ2-5; D is ambiguous. Trimming shortened V by 1 base and J by 7 bases, and 13 bases separated the two germline ends. Germline loops: CDR1 GTSNPN, CDR2 SVGIG (reference sequence). The CDR3 is 13 residues long. In DNA, the CDR3 is TGTGCCTGGAGTGGCCAGGCCGCCGGGACCCAGTACTTC. This codes for CAWSGQAAGTQYF.

V is TRBV2 and J is TRBJ2-2; maybe TRBD1 (5 bases). CDR3 size: 11 residues. Germline assignment: CDR1 SNHLY and CDR2 FYNNEI. V gave up 6 bases and J gave up 7 bases, with 6 bases separating them. The CDR3 region is CASRGLGELFF. As DNA, the CDR3 is TGTGCCAGCAGGGGGCTCGGGGAGCTGTTTTTT.

The chain combines TRBV4-2 with TRBJ2-7, with 11 bases lining up with TRBD1. The CDR3 is 16 residues long. Germline loops: CDR1 LGHNA, CDR2 YNFKEQ. The V and J ends lost 3 bases and 3 bases, in that order; junction bases with no gene match: 7. CDR3 region: CASSHLGGQGVYEQYF. The CDR3, as DNA: TGTGCCAGCAGCCACCTCGGGGGACAGGGGGTCTACGAGCAGTACTTC.

The chain has TRBV9 and TRBJ2-3, with D maybe TRBD1 (5 bases). This CDR3 comprises 15 residues. Per the germline V gene, CDR1 is SGDLS and CDR2 is YYNGEE. Trimming stripped 4 bases from V and 2 bases from J, with 14 bases between. CDR3 loop: CASSLRASHTDTQYF. Here the CDR3 DNA reads TGTGCCAGCAGCCTCAGGGCTTCTCACACAGATACGCAGTATTTT.

The rearrangement joins TRBV19 to TRBJ2-6; D perhaps matches TRBD1 (6 bases). Looked up from germline, CDR1 is LNHDA and CDR2 is SQIVND (reference sequence). V was shortened by 2 bases and J by 2 bases, with 10 bases between the two germline ends. The CDR3 length is 16 residues. The CDR3 bases are TGTGCCAGTAGTATATACAGGGAACCTGGGGCCAACGTCCTGACTTTC. Its protein product is CASSIYREPGANVLTF.

J is TRBJ1-5 and V is TRBV4-3; D remains ambiguous. Per germline, CDR1 LGHNA and CDR2 YSLEER. The CDR3 spans 15 residues. V shed 0 bases and J shed 7 bases, with 13 bases lying between them. In DNA, the CDR3 is TGCGCCAGCAGCCAAGAAGCAGGTAGAGGGCAGCCCCAGCATTTT. It translates to CASSQEAGRGQPQHF.

This rearrangement joins TRBV9 to TRBJ2-3; 14 nucleotides agree with TRBD2. The CDR3 extends over 18 amino acids. From germline, CDR1 is SGDLS and CDR2 YYNGEE. The J segment lost 1 base and the V segment lost 3 bases, leaving 7 bases of the junction unmatched. The DNA for the CDR3 is TGTGCCAGCAGCGCCGGGACTAGCGGGAGCGGCGGCACAGATACGCAGTATTTT. This translates into CASSAGTSGSGGTDTQYF.

The V and J genes are TRBV6-5 and TRBJ2-5; perhaps TRBD1 as D (5 bases). Germline V gives CDR1 MNHEY, CDR2 SVGAGI. The CDR3 loop spans 13 amino acids. The germline V and J ends were trimmed by 6 bases and 2 bases, with 10 bases remaining between them. The DNA of the CDR3 is TGTGCCAGCAGCCCGACAGAGCAAGAGACCCAGTACTTC. Encoded protein: CASSPTEQETQYF.

The chain carries TRBV5-4 and TRBJ2-7, with 7 bases matching TRBD1. The CDR3 is 13 amino acids. Germline V gene lookup returns CDR1 SGHNT and CDR2 YYREEE (reference sequence). V shed 3 bases and J 4 bases; nucleotides not matched to a gene: 4. The CDR3 here is CASSSNRGYEQYF. DNA for the CDR3: TGTGCCAGCAGCTCAAACAGGGGTTACGAGCAGTACTTC.

The chain combines TRBV18 with TRBJ2-2, with D unresolved. V lost 0 bases to trimming and J lost 7 bases, with 9 bases between them. The CDR3 sequence is 14 residues long. Germline-derived CDR1 and CDR2 are KGHSH and LQKENI. The CDR3 sequence: CASSPPARNGELFF. For the CDR3, the DNA is TGTGCCAGCTCACCACCGGCGAGGAACGGGGAGCTGTTTTTT.

This clone has just one count. This sequence joins TRBV7-3 and TRBJ2-5, with 7 nucleotides matching TRBD1. V lost 0 bases, J lost 1 base, and 2 bases stayed unmatched. The V gene's germline CDR1 is SGHTA and CDR2 FQGTGA. The CDR3 consists of 15 residues. The chain's CDR3 is CASSLTGTAQETQYF. Here the CDR3 DNA reads TGTGCCAGCAGCTTAACTGGGACAGCCCAAGAGACCCAGTACTTC.

CDR3 in amino acids: CASSHLLGRQTGANYGYTF. The DNA of the CDR3 is TGCGCCAGCAGCCACCTCCTCGGCCGACAGACAGGGGCAAACTATGGCTACACCTTC. The chain is built from TRBV4-1 and TRBJ1-2, with 8 bases aligning to TRBD1. Germline assignment: CDR1 MGHRA and CDR2 YSYEKL. The CDR3 loop spans 19 amino acids. J was trimmed by 2 bases and V by 3 bases; bases with no gene match: 17.

This rearrangement joins TRBV5-4 to TRBJ2-1, with D tentatively TRBD2 (6 bases). The germline V gene has CDR1 SGHNT and CDR2 YYREEE (reference sequence). CDR3 length equals 13 residues. V was pared by 3 bases and J by 10 bases, with 14 bases between. The CDR3 loop reads CASSSLGAGEQFF. In nucleotides, the CDR3 is TGTGCCAGCAGCTCCCTGGGTGCGGGAGAGCAGTTCTTC. The whole variable domain, remainder taken from reference TRBV5-4 and TRBJ2-1, is ETGVTQSPTHLIKTRGQQVTLRCSSQSGHNTVSWYQQALGQGPQFIFQYYREEENGRGNFPPRFSGLQFPNYSSELNVNALELDDSALYLCASSSLGAGEQFFGPGTRLTVL.

The J gene is TRBJ1-5, the V gene TRBV7-2; 9 bases map to TRBD1. The CDR3 is 15 amino acids. V trimming: 5 bases; J trimming: 3 bases; junction bases outside the gene matches: 5. Looked up from germline, CDR1 is SGHTA and CDR2 is FQGNSA. Written as DNA, the CDR3 is TGTGCCAGCAGCACTGGGACAGGGTTCAATCAGCCCCAGCATTTT. Translated: CASSTGTGFNQPQHF.

This chain joins TRBV7-3 and TRBJ2-1; 9 nucleotides agree with TRBD2. The ends lost 2 bases at V and 8 bases at J; junction bases unmatched: 7. Germline values: CDR1 SGHTA, CDR2 FQGTGA. The CDR3 has 15 residues. The CDR3 reads CASSLGGRASDEQFF. CDR3 nucleotide sequence: TGTGCCAGCAGCTTAGGCGGGAGGGCCAGCGATGAGCAGTTCTTC.

The chain joins TRBV4-1 to TRBJ2-1; 8 bases agree with TRBD2. The CDR3 extends over 15 amino acids. V lost 0 bases to trimming and J lost 6 bases; unmatched junction nucleotides: 4. Germline V gives CDR1 MGHRA, CDR2 YSYEKL. This CDR3 is CASSQDPGTSNEQFF. The CDR3 DNA reads TGCGCCAGCAGCCAAGACCCCGGGACTAGCAATGAGCAGTTCTTC.

This rearrangement joins TRBV7-3 to TRBJ2-3; TRBD2 agrees at 14 bases. Losses at the gene ends were 6 bases for V and 8 bases for J; bases not matched to a gene: 4. The CDR3 has 14 residues. Germline loops: CDR1 SGHTA, CDR2 FQGTGA. In nucleotides, the CDR3 is TGTGCCAGCAGTCCGGGACTAGCGGGAGCTACGCAGTATTTT. Protein product: CASSPGLAGATQYF.

The chain recombines TRBV5-1 with TRBJ1-4; 7 bases align to TRBD1. V was pared by 4 bases and J by 4 bases, with 7 bases of the junction left unmatched. The germline CDR1 and CDR2 sequences are SGHRS and YFSETQ. This CDR3 has 15 amino acids. The CDR3 region has the DNA TGCGCCAGCAGCGGAACAGGGGCTGTTAATGAAAAACTGTTTTTT. Translation gives CASSGTGAVNEKLFF.

The table lists this clone with a few counts. The rearrangement links TRBV19 to TRBJ1-1, with D tentatively TRBD1 (6 bases). Germline-derived CDR1 and CDR2 are LNHDA and SQIVND (reference sequence). The CDR3 totals 14 residues. V lost 3 bases to trimming and J lost 4 bases, with 12 bases between them. The CDR3 here is CASSIGGRSTEAFF. CDR3 sequence (DNA): TGTGCCAGTAGTATCGGGGGGCGGAGCACTGAAGCTTTCTTT.

The chain has TRBV5-1 and TRBJ1-2, with a weak D call TRBD1 (5 bases). The CDR3 is made up of 17 amino acids. Germline CDR1 and CDR2: SGHRS and YFSETQ. The V gene lost 0 bases and the J gene lost 1 base, with 16 bases spanning the gap. The DNA of the CDR3 is TGCGCCAGCAGCTTGGCCGGTCAAGTGGACATTAACTATGGCTACACCTTC. Translated, it gives CASSLAGQVDINYGYTF.

Notes on this clone: This same CDR3 is encoded by further DNA sequences in the sample. The chain couples TRBV4-2 to TRBJ1-1, with D possibly being TRBD1 (5 bases). This CDR3 comprises 13 residues. CDR1 and CDR2 (germline): LGHNA, YNFKEQ. The germline V and J ends were trimmed by 0 bases and 3 bases, with 5 bases remaining between them. CDR3 amino acids: CASSQDRDTEAFF. CDR3 nucleotide sequence: TGTGCCAGCAGCCAAGACAGGGACACTGAAGCTTTCTTT.

The chain uses TRBV9 and TRBJ2-7, with D unclear. The CDR3 is 12 residues long. Germline V gives CDR1 SGDLS, CDR2 YYNGEE. The V end was cut by 0 bases, the J end by 3 bases, with 4 bases between. CDR3 amino acids: CASSVAIYEQYF. The CDR3 region has the DNA TGTGCCAGCAGCGTAGCTATCTACGAGCAGTACTTC. Using reference TRBV9 and TRBJ2-7 for the parts outside the CDR3, the full variable domain is DSGVTQTPKHLITATGQRVTLRCSPRSGDLSVYWYQQSLDQGLQFLIQYYNGEERAKGNILERFSAQQFPDLHSELNLSSLELGDSALYFCASSVAIYEQYFGPGTRLTVT.

J is TRBJ2-7 and V is TRBV28, with 7 nucleotides matching TRBD1. Germline loops: CDR1 MDHEN, CDR2 SYDVKM. The CDR3 totals 17 residues. The V segment lost 3 bases and the J segment 6 bases; nucleotides outside the gene matches: 17. For the CDR3, the DNA is TGTGCCAGCAGTTTTCCCATAGTGGGGACAGTGAAGTTCGAGCAGTACTTC. This sequence encodes CASSFPIVGTVKFEQYF.

This chain uses TRBV19 with TRBJ2-7; tentatively, D is TRBD1 (8 bases). This CDR3 has 14 residues. Trimming stripped 6 bases from V and 3 bases from J, with 15 bases between. The germline V gene has CDR1 LNHDA and CDR2 SQIVND (reference sequence). CDR3 nucleotide sequence: TGTGCCAGTAGGACTACAGGGGGGGACTACGAGCAGTACTTC. Translated, it gives CASRTTGGDYEQYF.

The chain recombines TRBV7-2 with TRBJ2-5; maybe TRBD1 (6 bases). Germline values: CDR1 SGHTA, CDR2 FQGNSA. CDR3 length: 15 amino acids. V was cut by 0 bases and J by 5 bases, with 13 bases left in between. For the CDR3, the DNA is TGTGCCAGCAGCTTAGCCCAGGGGAAGGTGGAGACCCAGTACTTC. Protein: CASSLAQGKVETQYF.

The chain uses TRBV2 and TRBJ1-5; D is ambiguous. In germline, CDR1 is SNHLY, CDR2 FYNNEI. This CDR3 region has 13 residues. V was pared by 4 bases and J by 5 bases, with 9 bases between. The CDR3 loop reads CASSAAEDQPQHF. The CDR3 DNA is TGTGCCAGCAGTGCGGCAGAGGATCAGCCCCAGCATTTT.

The rearrangement links TRBV18 to TRBJ1-1; TRBD1 might be the D (6 bases). Trimming left V 2 bases short and J 2 bases short, with 9 bases between. The length of the CDR3 is 14 residues. The germline gives CDR1 KGHSH, CDR2 LQKENI. CDR3 amino acids: CASSPGQINTEAFF. CDR3 bases: TGTGCCAGCTCACCAGGACAGATAAACACTGAAGCTTTCTTT. The variable domain in full, with the rest retrieved from reference TRBV18 and TRBJ1-1, is NAGVMQNPRHLVRRRGQEARLRCSPMKGHSHVYWYRQLPEEGLKFMVYLQKENIIDESGMPKERFSAEFPKEGPSILRIQQVVRGDSAAYFCASSPGQINTEAFFGQGTRLTVV.

This clone was observed a few times. The rearrangement joins TRBV6-1 to TRBJ1-5, with no clear D. CDR3 length: 15 residues. Trimming removed 3 bases at V and 0 bases at J, with 9 bases between. Germline loops: CDR1 MNHNS, CDR2 SASEGT. CDR3 sequence reads: CASSERVYSNQPQHF. CDR3 sequence (DNA): TGTGCCAGCAGTGAGCGGGTTTATAGCAATCAGCCCCAGCATTTT.

The chain recombines TRBV27 with TRBJ1-2; D gene unclear. The CDR3 has 13 amino acids. Germline CDR1 MNHEY, CDR2 SMNVEV (reference sequence). Trimming shortened V by 3 bases and J by 3 bases, and 8 bases separated the two germline ends. The CDR3 nucleotides are TGTGCCAGCAGTTTTTACGGGGACTATGGCTACACCTTC. Translating it yields CASSFYGDYGYTF.